The 5 T cell receptor beta chains below all came from one sample that was sequenced in a study of blood T cell repertoires in COVID-19. TCRdb's copy holds only in-frame clones and misses some; the assay was immunoSEQ multiplex PCR. This table has fewer than 450,000 clones, approximately 91% appearing once. The sample consisted of peripheral blood. The origin of the receptors is a woman in her seventies with COVID-19, enrolled during active disease.

The CDR3 sequence is CASSVTGGGNGYTF. As DNA, the CDR3 is TGTGCCAGTAGTGTCACAGGGGGAGGCAATGGCTACACCTTC. The V gene is TRBV19, the J gene TRBJ1-2; 8 bases map to TRBD1. The germline V gene encodes CDR1 LNHDA and CDR2 SQIVND (reference sequence). V lost 5 bases and J lost 6; bases outside the gene matches: 8. The CDR3 covers 14 residues. Using reference TRBV19 and TRBJ1-2 for the parts outside the CDR3, the full variable domain is DGGITQSPKYLFRKEGQNVTLSCEQNLNHDAMYWYRQDPGQGLRLIYYSQIVNDFQKGDIAEGYSVSREKKESFPLTVTSAQKNPTAFYLCASSVTGGGNGYTFGSGTRLTVV.

The chain combines TRBV30 with TRBJ2-7; TRBD1 might be the D (6 bases). Trimming removed 0 bases at V and 0 bases at J, with 12 bases between. The CDR3 length is 15 residues. The germline V gene encodes CDR1 GTSNPN and CDR2 SVGIG (reference sequence). The chain's CDR3 is CAWSVRGHTSYEQYF. In DNA, the CDR3 is TGTGCCTGGAGTGTTAGGGGACATACCTCCTACGAGCAGTACTTC.

This chain links TRBV5-1 with TRBJ1-2; TRBD1 aligns across 7 bases. The CDR3 loop spans 13 amino acids. Trimming cost V 3 bases and J 7 bases; bases outside gene matches: 6. Germline V gene data show CDR1 as SGHRS and CDR2 as YFSETQ. CDR3 sequence: CASSWEDRTGYTF. The CDR3 DNA follows: TGCGCCAGCAGCTGGGAGGACAGGACTGGCTACACCTTC.

V usage is TRBV9 and J usage is TRBJ2-1, with TRBD2 identical over 8 bases. CDR3 length equals 16 residues. The germline V gene encodes CDR1 SGDLS and CDR2 YYNGEE. V shed 7 bases and J 10 bases; nucleotides not matched to a gene: 19. The CDR3 reads CASSVPFSGVHEEQFF. The CDR3 DNA follows: TGTGCCAGCTCCGTCCCCTTTAGCGGGGTTCACGAGGAGCAGTTCTTC.

This clone was observed a handful of times. CDR3 DNA: TGTGCCAGCAGCCCGGACCCCGGGAGGACCGGGGAGCTGTTTTTT. Encoded protein: CASSPDPGRTGELFF. The V and J genes are TRBV9 and TRBJ2-2, with TRBD2 matching over 7 bases. CDR1 and CDR2 (germline): SGDLS, YYNGEE. The V and J ends lost 4 bases and 5 bases, in that order; junction bases with no gene match: 8. This CDR3 contains 15 residues.